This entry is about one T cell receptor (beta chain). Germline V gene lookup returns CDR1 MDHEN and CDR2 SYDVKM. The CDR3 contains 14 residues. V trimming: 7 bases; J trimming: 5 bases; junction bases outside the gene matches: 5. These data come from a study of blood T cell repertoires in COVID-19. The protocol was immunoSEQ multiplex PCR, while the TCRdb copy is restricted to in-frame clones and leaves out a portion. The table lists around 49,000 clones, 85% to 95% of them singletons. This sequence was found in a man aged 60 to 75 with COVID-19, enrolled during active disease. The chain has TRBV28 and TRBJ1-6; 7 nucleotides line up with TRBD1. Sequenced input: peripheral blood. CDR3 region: CASITTGNNSPLHF. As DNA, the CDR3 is TGTGCCAGCATTACGACAGGGAATAATTCACCCCTCCACTTT.